The TCR beta chain under discussion was sequenced for a study of cytomegalovirus exposure and HLA in healthy donors. The study's findings and limits: Data from an earlier analysis indicated that most TCR beta V segments were productive either about 90% or about 30% of the time.

The CDR3 length is 15 residues. CDR1 and CDR2 (germline): SGHNT, YYREEE (reference sequence). The V end was cut by 3 bases, the J end by 8 bases, with 15 bases between. Note on this clone: The antigen is not known.

Both 60 Vbeta primers and 13 Jbeta primers went into the PCR. Using immunoSEQ multiplex PCR, the repertoire was profiled, and TCRdb retains in-frame clones only, with some absent. Among approximately 80,000 clones, around 70% were seen once, and the ten largest hold around 10%. The sequenced sample consisted of PBMCs. The rearrangement links TRBV5-4 to TRBJ2-6, with a possible D match to TRBD1 (6 bases). The origin of this receptor is a woman in her thirties or forties in good health and CMV-seropositive. CDR3 residues: CASSSGQPQTNVLTF. CDR3 nucleotide sequence: TGTGCCAGCAGCTCCGGACAGCCGCAAACCAACGTCCTGACTTTC.